This note documents a single T cell receptor beta chain sequence. Its specificity is unknown. Germline is not matched at one junction end, which may reflect a read error. This entry comes from a study of immune heterogeneity within non-small cell lung tumors. Study-level background: Classification of the tumors gave a few squamous cell carcinomas, roughly eleven non-squamous carcinomas and 1 not otherwise specified.

Genomic DNA extracted from bulk tumor tissue served as template. A total of roughly 620 ng was used per sample. Doctors removed several biopsies from each primary tumor during surgery, keeping them far apart. The patients were newly diagnosed with non-small cell lung cancer, had not been treated, and had curative surgery. Individuals who provided samples were patients with newly diagnosed non-small cell lung cancer who were having surgery with curative intent. Study findings and constraints: For local T-cell clonality, the correlation with local tumor mutational burden was moderate but significant (R approximately 0.31). Recurrence of identical dominant CDR3 beta clonotypes was observed across intrapatient tumor sites, concomitant with site-unique high-frequency clones.

It was with 32 V and 13 J primers that multiplex PCR amplified TCR beta CDR3. Via MiXCR, TCRdb re-called the multiplex PCR reads, giving one row per CDR3 protein. The sample includes about 4,800 distinct CDR3 sequences, 30% to 35% of them seen just once. Germline loops: CDR1 MGHRA, CDR2 YSYEKL. CDR3 length equals 16 residues. The chain links TRBV4-1 to TRBJ2-7; tentatively, D is TRBD1 (6 bases). The clonotype comes from a woman in her forties or fifties with non-small cell lung cancer. The material sequenced was lung tumor tissue. CDR3 DNA sequence: TGCGCCAGCATCCAAGACCCCAGCAGGGGACCCTACGAGCAGTACTTC. This codes for CASIQDPSRGPYEQYF.